The clone carrying this TCR beta chain has just one count. Its antigen remains unidentified. This specimen belongs to a study of T cells in tuberculosis. General observations from the study: Smaller distances to GMM-specific TCRs suggested their expansion in active tuberculosis.

J gave up 6 bases and V 5 bases, and 7 bases lay outside the gene matches. CDR3 length equals 14 residues. Per the germline V gene, CDR1 is PRHDT and CDR2 is FYEKMQ (reference sequence). Here immunoSEQ multiplex PCR was the method, and the copy in TCRdb shows in-frame clones only, minus some. There are roughly 35,000 clones in the sample; 90% to 95% occur only once, and 9% to 14% lies in the top ten. Sample: PBMCs. The chain combines TRBV13 with TRBJ2-3; TRBD2 matches 8 bases. The TCR comes from a donor aged 10-29 years with latent tuberculosis or without tuberculosis infection. Some clones in this sample may be carry-over from other donors' samples. CDR3 residues: CASSRSTSEDTQYF. As DNA, the CDR3 is TGTGCCAGCAGCAGATCGACTAGCGAGGATACGCAGTATTTT.